Shown below are 9 T cell receptor beta chains from a single sample sequenced in a study of OX40 agonist ivuxolimab in advanced cancers. The method was immunoSEQ multiplex PCR; TCRdb's version includes in-frame clones alone and lacks a portion of them. In the table there are over 55,000 clones, roughly 88% of which are singletons. Here the sequenced sample was CD4+ or CD8+ T cells sorted from blood, taken in a trial of the OX40 agonist ivuxolimab. The receptors were sampled from an adult with an advanced solid tumor such as melanoma, head and neck, liver or kidney cancer.

The chain combines TRBV19 with TRBJ2-2; 7 bases agree with TRBD1. The V gene end was trimmed by 8 bases and the J gene end by 3 bases; junction bases not matched to a gene: 6. The CDR3 runs 14 residues. Germline-derived CDR1 and CDR2 are LNHDA and SQIVND (reference sequence). CDR3 protein: CASVDRVYTGELFF. CDR3 DNA: TGTGCCAGTGTTGACAGGGTGTACACCGGGGAGCTGTTTTTT.

This chain links TRBV6-6 with TRBJ2-2; 13 nucleotides match TRBD2. V trimming: 5 bases; J trimming: 3 bases; junction bases outside the gene matches: 3. The CDR3 loop spans 16 amino acids. Per the germline V gene, CDR1 is MNHNY and CDR2 is SVGAGI (reference sequence). For the CDR3, the DNA is TGTGCCAGCAGTCCACTAGCGGGGGGGCACACCGGGGAGCTGTTTTTT. Translating gives CASSPLAGGHTGELFF.

This sequence joins TRBV13 and TRBJ1-1; D is unclear. The germline CDR1 and CDR2 sequences are PRHDT and FYEKMQ (reference sequence). This CDR3 region has 12 residues. V was trimmed by 5 bases and J by 7 bases, leaving 11 bases between them. The CDR3 protein is CASSGRENEAFF. CDR3 sequence (DNA): TGTGCCAGCAGCGGCCGGGAGAATGAAGCTTTCTTT.

This clone came up once. The J gene is TRBJ2-7, the V gene TRBV30; D is perhaps TRBD1 or TRBD2 (5 bases each). Germline CDR1 GTSNPN, CDR2 SVGIG (reference sequence). The CDR3 is made up of 17 amino acids. The V end lost 2 bases, the J end lost 3 bases, and 23 bases lay between the germline ends. The CDR3 region is CAWSMGPLGRAGYEQYF. DNA of the CDR3: TGTGCCTGGAGTATGGGCCCTCTGGGCAGGGCGGGCTACGAGCAGTACTTC. The complete variable domain, with remaining parts taken from reference TRBV30 and TRBJ2-7, reads SQTIHQWPATLVQPVGSPLSLECTVEGTSNPNLYWYRQAAGRGLQLLFYSVGIGQISSEVPQNLSASRPQDRQFILSSKKLLLSDSGFYLCAWSMGPLGRAGYEQYFGPGTRLTVT.

The rearrangement uses TRBV28 and TRBJ1-6; no firm D call. Germline values: CDR1 MDHEN, CDR2 SYDVKM. V was pared by 3 bases and J by 0 bases, with 15 bases between. The CDR3 has 18 residues. The CDR3 nucleotides are TGTGCCAGCAGTTTCGGGTTGACCGGAAGCTCCTATAATTCACCCCTCCACTTT. Translated, it gives CASSFGLTGSSYNSPLHF.

The sample holds one count of this clone. V and J are TRBV27 and TRBJ2-1; TRBD1 agrees at 8 bases. The CDR3 contains 15 residues. Losses at the gene ends were 5 bases for V and 5 bases for J; bases not matched to a gene: 8. Germline V gene sequence: CDR1 MNHEY, CDR2 SMNVEV (reference sequence). The CDR3 region is CASSLGQGTDNEQFF. CDR3 sequence (DNA): TGTGCCAGCAGTCTAGGACAGGGTACGGACAATGAGCAGTTCTTC.

The chain uses TRBV5-1 and TRBJ1-2; the D gene is possibly TRBD1 (6 bases). This CDR3 spans 15 amino acids. The V gene's germline CDR1 is SGHRS and CDR2 YFSETQ. Trimming stripped 4 bases from V and 6 bases from J, with 19 bases between. The CDR3 coding sequence is TGCGCCAGCAGCGACGGACAGACCGTAGAGGATGGCTACACCTTC. Protein product: CASSDGQTVEDGYTF.

A single count supports this clone. This CDR3 is CASSDGQGTGELFF. For the CDR3, the DNA is TGTGCCAGCAGCGATGGACAGGGGACCGGGGAGCTGTTTTTT. The V call is TRBV2, the J call TRBJ2-2; 9 bases fit TRBD1. CDR1 is SNHLY, CDR2 FYNNEI, per germline. Trimming at V came to 6 bases and at J to 5 bases, leaving 4 bases not matched to a gene. The CDR3 loop spans 14 amino acids. Based on the CDR3 plus reference TRBV2 and TRBJ2-2, the full variable domain is EPEVTQTPSHQVTQMGQEVILRCVPISNHLYFYWYRQILGQKVEFLVSFYNNEISEKSEIFDDQFSVERPDGSNFTLKIRSTKLEDSAMYFCASSDGQGTGELFFGEGSRLTVL.

This chain joins TRBV5-4 and TRBJ2-1; 11 nucleotides match TRBD2. Germline V CDR1 and CDR2: SGHNT, YYREEE (reference sequence). This CDR3 has 15 residues. V trimming: 2 bases; J trimming: 5 bases; junction bases outside the gene matches: 3. The CDR3 sequence: CASSFGTSGNNEQFF. CDR3 nucleotide sequence: TGTGCCAGCAGCTTCGGGACTAGCGGCAACAATGAGCAGTTCTTC. Full variable domain (remainder filled in from reference TRBV5-4 and TRBJ2-1): ETGVTQSPTHLIKTRGQQVTLRCSSQSGHNTVSWYQQALGQGPQFIFQYYREEENGRGNFPPRFSGLQFPNYSSELNVNALELDDSALYLCASSFGTSGNNEQFFGPGTRLTVL.